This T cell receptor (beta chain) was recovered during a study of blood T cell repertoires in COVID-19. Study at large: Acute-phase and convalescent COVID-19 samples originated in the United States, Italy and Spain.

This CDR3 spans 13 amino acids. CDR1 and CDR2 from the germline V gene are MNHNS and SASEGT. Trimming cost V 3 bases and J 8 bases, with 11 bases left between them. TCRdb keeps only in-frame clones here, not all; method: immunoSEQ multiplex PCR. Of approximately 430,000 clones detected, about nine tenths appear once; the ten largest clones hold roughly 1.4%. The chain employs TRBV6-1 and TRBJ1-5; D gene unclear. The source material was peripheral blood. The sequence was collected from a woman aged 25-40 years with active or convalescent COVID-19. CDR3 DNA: TGTGCCAGCAGTGATCAAGTCAGGAAGCCCCAGCATTTT. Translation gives CASSDQVRKPQHF.